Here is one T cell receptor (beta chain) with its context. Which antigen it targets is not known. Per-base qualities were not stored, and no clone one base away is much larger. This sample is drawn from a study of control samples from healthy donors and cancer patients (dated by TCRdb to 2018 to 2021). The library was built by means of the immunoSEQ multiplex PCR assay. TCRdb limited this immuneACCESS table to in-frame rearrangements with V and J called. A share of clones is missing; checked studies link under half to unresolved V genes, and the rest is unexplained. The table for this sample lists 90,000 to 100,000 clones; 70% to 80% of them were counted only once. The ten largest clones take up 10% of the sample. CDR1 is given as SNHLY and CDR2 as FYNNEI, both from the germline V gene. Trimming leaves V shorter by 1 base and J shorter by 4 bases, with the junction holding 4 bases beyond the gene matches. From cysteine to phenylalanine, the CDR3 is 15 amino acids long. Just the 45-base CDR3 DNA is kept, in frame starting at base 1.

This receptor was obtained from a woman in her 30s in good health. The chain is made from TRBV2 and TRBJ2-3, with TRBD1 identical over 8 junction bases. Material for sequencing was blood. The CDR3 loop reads CASSEDQGAADTQYF. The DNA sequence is TGTGCCAGCAGTGAAGATCAGGGGGCAGCAGATACGCAGTATTTT.